Presented here are 27 T cell receptor beta chains from one specimen sequenced in a study of CD8 T cells in Susac syndrome. When the RNA was reverse transcribed, random hexamers were used with an input of about 0.5 to 1 ug. A single record per CDR3 protein comes from TCRdb applying MiXCR to the immunoSEQ multiplex PCR reads. The sample lists around 110,000 distinct CDR3 sequences, about 95% occurring once. Material: CD8+ T cells from PBMCs. The receptors shown here come from a human donor with Susac syndrome.

This chain joins TRBV14 and TRBJ2-7; 8 nucleotides line up with TRBD1. CDR1 and CDR2 (germline): SGHDN, FVKESK. V dropped 0 bases and J dropped 4; count of bases not matched to a gene: 8. The length of the CDR3 is 16 residues. The CDR3 reads CASSQERPGGRYEQYF. The CDR3 DNA reads TGTGCCAGCAGCCAAGAGCGTCCAGGGGGCAGGTACGAGCAGTACTTC.

This chain links TRBV15 with TRBJ2-4; 8 positions agree with TRBD2. CDR3 length: 16 amino acids. The trim removed 1 base at V and 4 bases at J, leaving 6 bases unmatched. The germline V gene has CDR1 LNHNV and CDR2 YYDKDF (reference sequence). The CDR3 region is CATSRAQRGTKNIQYF. The CDR3 DNA follows: TGTGCCACCAGCAGAGCCCAGCGGGGGACTAAAAACATTCAGTACTTC.

The CDR3 DNA reads TGTGCCACCAGCTATAGCGGGGGAACTTCCTACGAGCAGTACTTC. Translation gives CATSYSGGTSYEQYF. The chain couples TRBV15 to TRBJ2-7; 9 bases align to TRBD2. This CDR3 contains 15 residues. Germline CDR1 and CDR2: LNHNV and YYDKDF (reference sequence). Trimming at V came to 5 bases and at J to 1 base, leaving 6 bases not matched to a gene.

This chain links TRBV13 with TRBJ2-3, with TRBD2 as a possible D gene (5 bases). This CDR3 spans 14 amino acids. Germline CDR1 and CDR2: PRHDT and FYEKMQ (reference sequence). The ends were cut back, 5 bases at V and 3 bases at J, with 12 bases in the middle. Here the CDR3 DNA reads TGTGCCAGCAGCAAGAGCCGGGGAACAGATACGCAGTATTTT. It is translated as CASSKSRGTDTQYF.

This rearrangement joins TRBV5-1 to TRBJ2-7; 11 bases agree with TRBD1. The CDR3 length is 14 residues. The J segment lost 7 bases and the V segment lost 2 bases, leaving 5 bases of the junction unmatched. Germline lookup yields CDR1 SGHRS and CDR2 YFSETQ. The CDR3 loop is CASSFGQGAGEQYF. In DNA form, the CDR3 reads TGCGCCAGCAGCTTTGGACAGGGGGCTGGGGAGCAGTACTTC. Full variable domain (remainder filled in from reference TRBV5-1 and TRBJ2-7): KAGVTQTPRYLIKTRGQQVTLSCSPISGHRSVSWYQQTPGQGLQFLFEYFSETQRNKGNFPGRFSGRQFSNSRSEMNVSTLELGDSALYLCASSFGQGAGEQYFGPGTRLTVT.

The chain combines TRBV4-1 with TRBJ2-5; 10 bases agree with TRBD2. Germline V gene data show CDR1 as MGHRA and CDR2 as YSYEKL. The CDR3 extends over 15 amino acids. Germline trimming cut 1 base from V and 7 bases from J; bases unmatched to any gene: 6. CDR3 DNA sequence: TGCGCCAGCAGCCAAGTAACTAGCGGGGCCCCGACCCAGTACTTC. Its protein product is CASSQVTSGAPTQYF.

The CDR3 loop reads CSARDTRLADPYEQYF. The DNA for the CDR3 is TGCAGTGCTAGAGACACTCGACTAGCGGATCCCTACGAGCAGTACTTC. The genes are TRBV20-1 and TRBJ2-7, with 9 bases that match TRBD2. Losses at the gene ends were 0 bases for V and 2 bases for J; bases not matched to a gene: 8. The CDR3 sequence is 16 residues long. Germline V lookup: CDR1 DFQATT, CDR2 SNEGSKA (reference sequence).

This chain connects TRBV13 to TRBJ2-5; TRBD2 is a possible D gene (6 bases). The V end was cut by 6 bases, the J end by 2 bases, with 10 bases between. The germline V gene encodes CDR1 PRHDT and CDR2 FYEKMQ (reference sequence). The CDR3 spans 13 residues. The chain's CDR3 is CASSLGGQETQYF. CDR3 coding DNA: TGTGCCAGCAGTCTCGGGGGACAAGAGACCCAGTACTTC. Drawing the rest from reference TRBV13 and TRBJ2-5, the complete variable domain is AAGVIQSPRHLIKEKRETATLKCYPIPRHDTVYWYQQGPGQDPQFLISFYEKMQSDKGSIPDRFSAQQFSDYHSELNMSSLELGDSALYFCASSLGGQETQYFGPGTRLLVL.

The chain employs TRBV14 and TRBJ1-2, with 7 bases identical to TRBD1. The V segment lost 5 bases and the J segment 4 bases; nucleotides outside the gene matches: 4. Per the germline V gene, CDR1 is SGHDN and CDR2 is FVKESK. The length of the CDR3 is 13 residues. CDR3 in amino acids: CASSTQGSYGYTF. CDR3 in DNA: TGTGCCAGCAGCACACAGGGGAGCTATGGCTACACCTTC.

This sequence joins TRBV15 and TRBJ2-2; D possibly matches TRBD1 or TRBD2 (5 bases each). Trimming left V 5 bases short and J 5 bases short, with 12 bases between. Per germline, CDR1 LNHNV and CDR2 YYDKDF (reference sequence). The CDR3 is 14 amino acids. The CDR3 loop is CATSSRGGTGELFF. CDR3 DNA sequence: TGTGCCACCAGCTCCCGGGGCGGTACCGGGGAGCTGTTTTTT.

The DNA of the CDR3 is TGTGCCAGCAGCCGGACGGGACTAGCCGAATACACCGGGGAGCTGTTTTTT. Its protein product is CASSRTGLAEYTGELFF. This chain links TRBV14 with TRBJ2-2, with 9 bases matching TRBD2. V shed 4 bases and J 3 bases; nucleotides not matched to a gene: 9. CDR1 and CDR2 (germline): SGHDN, FVKESK. CDR3 length equals 17 residues.

The rearrangement links TRBV6-5 to TRBJ2-7; D not certain. This CDR3 has 12 amino acids. V lost 7 bases and J lost 2, with 9 bases in between. Germline values: CDR1 MNHEY, CDR2 SVGAGI. The CDR3 reads CASMGSAYEQYF. CDR3 DNA sequence: TGTGCCAGCATGGGTAGTGCCTACGAGCAGTACTTC.

The chain couples TRBV3-1 to TRBJ2-7; 7 bases line up with TRBD1. With 1 base clipped from V and 4 bases from J, the junction kept 4 bases outside the gene matches. The CDR3 extends over 14 amino acids. Germline V gene lookup returns CDR1 LGHDT and CDR2 YNNKEL (reference sequence). The CDR3 spells CASSQGGRGYEQYF. CDR3 bases: TGTGCCAGCAGCCAAGGGGGCAGGGGGTACGAGCAGTACTTC.

This rearrangement joins TRBV7-8 to TRBJ2-7, with 8 bases identical to TRBD1. The CDR3 has 15 amino acids. Germline trimming cut 6 bases from V and 4 bases from J; bases unmatched to any gene: 11. The germline CDR1 and CDR2 sequences are SGHVS and FQNEAQ. CDR3 protein: CASSPPARGLYEQYF. For the CDR3, the DNA is TGTGCCAGCAGTCCGCCAGCCAGGGGGCTGTACGAGCAGTACTTC.

The rearrangement links TRBV20-1 to TRBJ2-2, with 8 bases matching TRBD1. Trimming cost V 4 bases and J 6 bases; bases outside gene matches: 7. This CDR3 is 14 amino acids long. CDR1 DFQATT and CDR2 SNEGSKA come from the germline V gene (reference sequence). In DNA form, the CDR3 reads TGCAGTGCTAACGCAGGGGGCGCTGCCGGGGAGCTGTTTTTT. Amino acid sequence: CSANAGGAAGELFF.

CDR3 region: CAPPTGWGAEAFF. The CDR3 bases are TGTGCCCCCCCGACAGGATGGGGCGCTGAAGCTTTCTTT. The chain carries TRBV25-1 and TRBJ1-1; tentative D call: TRBD1 (6 bases). The CDR3 sequence is 13 residues long. Germline loops: CDR1 MGHDK, CDR2 SYGVNS. The V gene lost 11 bases and the J gene lost 6 bases, with 19 bases spanning the gap.

The chain employs TRBV7-2 and TRBJ2-1; 14 bases match TRBD2. The ends lost 5 bases at V and 4 bases at J; junction bases unmatched: 7. The CDR3 contains 17 residues. Looked up from germline, CDR1 is SGHTA and CDR2 is FQGNSA. The CDR3 loop reads CASSPLGTSGGYNEQFF. DNA for the CDR3: TGTGCCAGCAGCCCACTAGGGACTAGCGGGGGATACAATGAGCAGTTCTTC. The whole variable domain, filled in from reference TRBV7-2 and TRBJ2-1, reads GAGVSQSPSNKVTEKGKDVELRCDPISGHTALYWYRQSLGQGLEFLIYFQGNSAPDKSGLPSDRFSAERTGGSVSTLTIQRTQQEDSAVYLCASSPLGTSGGYNEQFFGPGTRLTVL.

This rearrangement joins TRBV29-1 to TRBJ2-3; TRBD2 aligns across 7 bases. Trimming removed 5 bases from V and 5 bases from J; junction bases left unmatched: 7. CDR1 is SQVTM and CDR2 is ANQGSEA in the germline V gene. The CDR3 sequence is 13 residues long. CDR3 DNA sequence: TGCAGCGTTAAGAGCGGGGTTAGAGATACGCAGTATTTT. This sequence encodes CSVKSGVRDTQYF.

J is TRBJ1-2 and V is TRBV5-4, with TRBD1 as a possible D gene (5 bases). This CDR3 contains 14 residues. CDR1 is SGHNT, CDR2 YYREEE, per germline (reference sequence). V shed 0 bases and J shed 7 bases, with 13 bases lying between them. As DNA, the CDR3 is TGTGCCAGCAGCTTGGCGGGGGGAGCTGGTGGCTACACCTTC. Translation gives CASSLAGGAGGYTF. Based on the CDR3 plus reference TRBV5-4 and TRBJ1-2, the full variable domain is ETGVTQSPTHLIKTRGQQVTLRCSSQSGHNTVSWYQQALGQGPQFIFQYYREEENGRGNFPPRFSGLQFPNYSSELNVNALELDDSALYLCASSLAGGAGGYTFGSGTRLTVV.

The V call is TRBV9, the J call TRBJ2-2, with 7 positions matching TRBD1. Germline V gene sequence: CDR1 SGDLS, CDR2 YYNGEE. The CDR3 sequence is 16 residues long. V was pared by 0 bases and J by 2 bases, with 4 bases of the junction left unmatched. This chain's CDR3 is CASSVEAGGNTGELFF. In nucleotides, the CDR3 is TGTGCCAGCAGCGTAGAGGCAGGGGGTAACACCGGGGAGCTGTTTTTT.

This rearrangement joins TRBV20-1 to TRBJ2-7; 8 bases fit TRBD1. With 3 bases clipped from V and 3 bases from J, the junction kept 7 bases outside the gene matches. Per germline, CDR1 DFQATT and CDR2 SNEGSKA (reference sequence). The length of the CDR3 is 14 residues. This CDR3 is CSARAFDRGYEQYF. CDR3 bases: TGCAGTGCTAGGGCCTTCGACAGGGGCTACGAGCAGTACTTC.

The CDR3 region has the DNA TGTGCCAGCAGCTTGGGACAGGGGGCTTCTTCACTTAGCACAGATACGCAGTATTTT. It codes for CASSLGQGASSLSTDTQYF. This chain links TRBV13 with TRBJ2-3; 12 bases match TRBD1. This CDR3 spans 19 amino acids. Germline V lookup: CDR1 PRHDT, CDR2 FYEKMQ (reference sequence). V lost 3 bases, J lost 0 bases, and 10 bases stayed unmatched.

The chain links TRBV29-1 to TRBJ2-2; the match to TRBD1 covers 7 bases. V was pared by 5 bases and J by 4 bases, with 7 bases of the junction left unmatched. Per germline, CDR1 SQVTM and CDR2 ANQGSEA. This CDR3 has 14 amino acids. CDR3 sequence (DNA): TGCAGCGTTACTCGACAGGGCGGCACCGGGGAGCTGTTTTTT. Translating gives CSVTRQGGTGELFF.

The CDR3 region has the DNA TGCAGCGTTGAAGGTCCCGGGACACCCTACGAGCAGTACTTC. Its protein product is CSVEGPGTPYEQYF. The rearrangement uses TRBV29-1 and TRBJ2-7; D may be TRBD1 (6 bases). CDR1 is SQVTM and CDR2 is ANQGSEA in the germline V gene. V lost 1 base to trimming and J lost 2 bases, with 12 bases between them. CDR3 length equals 14 residues.

V and J are TRBV24-1 and TRBJ2-2; unclear D gene. The CDR3 is 12 residues long. From germline, CDR1 is KGHDR and CDR2 SFDVKD. Trimming shortened V by 8 bases and J by 6 bases, and 9 bases separated the two germline ends. CDR3 in amino acids: CATISVAGELFF. In DNA form, the CDR3 reads TGTGCCACCATCTCGGTCGCCGGGGAGCTGTTTTTT.

This clonotype was counted a single time. The V and J genes are TRBV13 and TRBJ2-7; 7 bases are a match to TRBD1. The CDR3 is made up of 15 amino acids. V shed 0 bases and J 3 bases; nucleotides not matched to a gene: 5. Germline CDR1 is PRHDT and CDR2 is FYEKMQ (reference sequence). The CDR3 loop is CASSLGVQGDYEQYF. CDR3 bases: TGTGCCAGCAGCTTAGGGGTCCAGGGGGACTACGAGCAGTACTTC.

This sequence joins TRBV20-1 and TRBJ1-1; 8 nucleotides match TRBD1. J gave up 0 bases and V 4 bases, and 1 base lay outside the gene matches. The CDR3 totals 13 residues. Germline lookup yields CDR1 DFQATT and CDR2 SNEGSKA (reference sequence). The CDR3 loop is CSAKDRVNTEAFF. As DNA, the CDR3 is TGCAGTGCTAAGGACAGGGTGAACACTGAAGCTTTCTTT.